This TCR beta chain was sequenced in a study of regulatory T cells in long-lasting Graves disease. Study details: Newly diagnosed Graves' patients had under 3 months of antithyroid drugs.

Time point described: newly diagnosed GD, antithyroid drugs for less than 3 months. The authors made the TCR library using RNA they extracted from PBMCs. This clonotype was seen only a few times. Assembly of TCR beta libraries relied on iRepertoire HTBI primers together with Arm-PCR of CDR3 regions. TCRdb reanalysed the multiplex PCR reads using MiXCR and keeps one entry per CDR3 protein. This sample has 440,000 or so distinct CDR3 sequences, with about 15% found just once. The CDR3 has 18 residues. Germline loops: CDR1 MNHNS, CDR2 SASEGT. Germline trimming cut 0 bases from V and 13 bases from J; bases unmatched to any gene: 14. The data also belong to a second study, concerning T cells in Graves' hyperthyroidism and ophthalmopathy. That work adds: A set of HTBI primers served as the primers for a first-round RT-PCR of the TCR CDR3.

The sequencing here drew on peripheral blood mononuclear cells (PBMCs), taken at new diagnosis, from a patient treated with antithyroid drugs. The receptor comes from a woman aged 30 to 39 with Graves disease. The genes are TRBV6-1 and TRBJ2-1, with TRBD2 identical over 14 bases. CDR3 in DNA: TGTGCCAGCAGTGAAGCCCTATTGGGGACTAGCGGGAGTTTTGACCAGTTCTTC. Translation: CASSEALLGTSGSFDQFF.